The 13 T cell receptor beta chains below all came from one sample that was sequenced in a study of T-cell reconstitution after alpha-beta-depleted transplantation in children. Unique molecular identifiers were incorporated into the prepared TCRbeta library. TCRdb analysed the PCR reads with MiXCR anew, one entry per CDR3 protein. The table includes some 490,000 distinct CDR3 sequences, around 13% detected once. The sequencing used PBMCs from the stem cell graft donor, collected from the stem cell graft. The receptors shown here come from a human donor who donated a stem cell graft to a child with combined immunodeficiency.

There are a few counts of this clonotype. This rearrangement joins TRBV28 to TRBJ2-1; TRBD2 aligns across 9 bases. Trimming took 5 bases from V and 15 from J; bases not matched to a gene: 14. Germline lookup yields CDR1 MDHEN and CDR2 SYDVKM. This CDR3 has 14 residues. CDR3 coding DNA: TGTGCCAGCAGTACCCCCGGGACTAGCAGCGTGTGGTTCTTC. This gives the protein CASSTPGTSSVWFF.

This clonotype was recorded at least ten times. The J gene is TRBJ2-1, the V gene TRBV5-1; 9 bases match TRBD2. Germline trimming cut 0 bases from V and 8 bases from J; bases unmatched to any gene: 0. There are 13 residues in the CDR3. Germline CDR1 SGHRS, CDR2 YFSETQ. The CDR3 DNA sequence: TGCGCCAGCAGCTTGGGACTAGCGGATGAGCAGTTCTTC. Translating it yields CASSLGLADEQFF.

The genes are TRBV25-1 and TRBJ2-2; a weak D match, TRBD1 (6 bases). V was shortened by 6 bases and J by 7 bases, with 15 bases between the two germline ends. Germline CDR1 is MGHDK and CDR2 is SYGVNS. This CDR3 spans 14 amino acids. CDR3 protein: CASRFGAGVGELFF. For the CDR3, the DNA is TGTGCCAGCAGGTTCGGGGCAGGGGTCGGGGAGCTGTTTTTT.

This rearrangement joins TRBV5-1 to TRBJ2-5; a possible D gene is TRBD1 (5 bases). V gave up 0 bases and J gave up 3 bases, with 6 bases separating them. Germline V gene data show CDR1 as SGHRS and CDR2 as YFSETQ. The length of the CDR3 is 13 residues. In DNA form, the CDR3 reads TGCGCCAGCAGCTTGGTGACAGAAGAGACCCAGTACTTC. This codes for CASSLVTEETQYF.

This clonotype has a count of ten or more. This sequence joins TRBV29-1 and TRBJ2-5; 8 nucleotides line up with TRBD2. The V segment lost 0 bases and the J segment 5 bases; nucleotides outside the gene matches: 5. This CDR3 is 14 amino acids long. CDR1 is SQVTM and CDR2 is ANQGSEA in the germline V gene. Written as DNA, the CDR3 is TGCAGCGTTGAAGATCATAGCGGGGAGGAGACCCAGTACTTC. As protein: CSVEDHSGEETQYF.

This clonotype occurred a few times. V is TRBV29-1 and J is TRBJ2-5; 8 bases agree with TRBD1. The CDR3 contains 14 residues. V lost 3 bases, J lost 6 bases, and 9 bases stayed unmatched. CDR1 is SQVTM and CDR2 is ANQGSEA in the germline V gene. The CDR3 sequence is CSVDGSDRVKTQYF. The CDR3 DNA sequence: TGCAGCGTTGACGGATCGGACAGGGTAAAGACCCAGTACTTC.

V usage is TRBV7-9 and J usage is TRBJ1-2; no reliable D call. From germline, CDR1 is SEHNR and CDR2 FQNEAQ (reference sequence). V dropped 5 bases and J dropped 4 bases, with 11 bases sitting between them. This CDR3 has 13 residues. The CDR3 protein is CASSLGRPYGYTF. The CDR3 nucleotides are TGTGCCAGCAGCCTAGGACGGCCCTATGGCTACACCTTC. Together with reference TRBV7-9 and TRBJ1-2, the CDR3 gives the full variable domain: DTGVSQNPRHKITKRGQNVTFRCDPISEHNRLYWYRQTLGQGPEFLTYFQNEAQLEKSRLLSDRFSAERPKGSFSTLEIQRTEQGDSAMYLCASSLGRPYGYTFGSGTRLTVV.

This chain joins TRBV11-2 and TRBJ1-4, with a tentative D call TRBD1 (6 bases). The CDR3 is 17 residues long. V was clipped by 0 bases and J by 0 bases, with 11 bases between them. Germline assignment: CDR1 SGHAT and CDR2 FQNNGV. The CDR3 region is CASSLDGDRTTNEKLFF. For the CDR3, the DNA is TGTGCCAGCAGCTTAGACGGAGACAGGACAACTAATGAAAAACTGTTTTTT.

The table lists this clonotype with many counts. V gene TRBV5-1 combines with J gene TRBJ2-1, with 11 bases matching TRBD2. Trimming cost V 0 bases and J 4 bases; bases outside gene matches: 12. Looked up from germline, CDR1 is SGHRS and CDR2 is YFSETQ. CDR3 size: 19 residues. The CDR3 bases are TGCGCCAGCAGCTTGGAGACTAGCGGGGTTCCGCGGGATTACAATGAGCAGTTCTTC. Translation gives CASSLETSGVPRDYNEQFF.

This clonotype was found many times. The V and J genes are TRBV27 and TRBJ2-1, with 13 bases matching TRBD2. The germline CDR1 and CDR2 sequences are MNHEY and SMNVEV (reference sequence). V lost 5 bases to trimming and J lost 7 bases; unmatched junction nucleotides: 5. The CDR3 runs to 15 residues. CDR3 in amino acids: CASSPGTSGKNEQFF. DNA of the CDR3: TGTGCCAGCAGTCCCGGGACTAGCGGGAAAAATGAGCAGTTCTTC.

The rearrangement joins TRBV5-1 to TRBJ1-2, with D possibly matching TRBD1 (5 bases). The germline gives CDR1 SGHRS, CDR2 YFSETQ. CDR3 length equals 13 residues. V lost 3 bases, J lost 4 bases, and 10 bases lay in between. CDR3 loop: CASSWGRAYGYTF. The CDR3 nucleotides are TGCGCCAGCAGCTGGGGACGTGCCTATGGCTACACCTTC.

This clonotype was seen repeatedly, ten times or more. The V and J genes are TRBV12-3 or TRBV12-4 and TRBJ1-5; D call uncertain. The CDR3 covers 16 residues. The germline V and J ends were trimmed by 6 bases and 1 base, with 16 bases remaining between them. The CDR3 DNA reads TGTGCCAGCAGCCTCTGGGCCTTGGGAAGCAATCAGCCCCAGCATTTT. It codes for CASSLWALGSNQPQHF.

This clonotype was seen at least ten times. The rearrangement links TRBV5-1 to TRBJ1-1; 7 nucleotides agree with TRBD1. CDR1 is SGHRS and CDR2 is YFSETQ in the germline V gene. This CDR3 is 14 amino acids long. Trimming removed 4 bases from V and 5 bases from J; junction bases left unmatched: 8. The CDR3 loop reads CASSRRTGETEAFF. The CDR3 DNA reads TGCGCCAGCAGCCGAAGAACAGGGGAAACTGAAGCTTTCTTT.